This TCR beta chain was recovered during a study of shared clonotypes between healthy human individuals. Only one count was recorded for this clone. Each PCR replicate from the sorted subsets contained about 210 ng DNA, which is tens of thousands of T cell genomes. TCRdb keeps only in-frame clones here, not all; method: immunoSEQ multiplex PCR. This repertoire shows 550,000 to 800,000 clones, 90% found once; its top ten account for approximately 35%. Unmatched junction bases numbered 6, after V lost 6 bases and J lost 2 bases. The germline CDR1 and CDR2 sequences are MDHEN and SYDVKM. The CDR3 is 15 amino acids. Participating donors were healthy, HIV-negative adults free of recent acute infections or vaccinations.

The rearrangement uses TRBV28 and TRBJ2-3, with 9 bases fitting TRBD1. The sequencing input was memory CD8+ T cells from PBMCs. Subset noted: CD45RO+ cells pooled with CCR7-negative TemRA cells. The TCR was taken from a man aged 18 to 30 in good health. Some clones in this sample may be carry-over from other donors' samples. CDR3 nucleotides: TGTGCCAGCAGCCTGGGACAGGGAAACACAGATACGCAGTATTTT. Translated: CASSLGQGNTDTQYF.